The 22 T cell receptor beta chains reported below all come from one sample, sequenced in a study of cytomegalovirus exposure and HLA in healthy donors. The PCR ran on 60 Vbeta and 13 Jbeta primers. Profiling relied on immunoSEQ multiplex PCR, and the TCRdb table lists in-frame clones only, not all of them. This sample has approximately 100,000 clones; around four fifths occur once, and the top ten carry around 5%. Sequencing used PBMCs. Source of these receptors: a woman in her thirties or forties in good health and CMV-seronegative.

A few counts support this clone. The rearrangement joins TRBV7-9 to TRBJ1-1; unclear D gene. Trimming took off 5 bases at V and 1 base at J, with 5 bases between the two ends. The germline V gene has CDR1 SEHNR and CDR2 FQNEAQ (reference sequence). The CDR3 spans 12 residues. The CDR3 bases are TGTGCCAGCAGCGTACAGAACACTGAAGCTTTCTTT. The encoded protein is CASSVQNTEAFF. Combining the CDR3 with reference TRBV7-9 and TRBJ1-1 gives the whole variable domain DTGVSQNPRHKITKRGQNVTFRCDPISEHNRLYWYRQTLGQGPEFLTYFQNEAQLEKSRLLSDRFSAERPKGSFSTLEIQRTEQGDSAMYLCASSVQNTEAFFGQGTRLTVV.

V and J are TRBV4-2 and TRBJ2-5; no firm D call. The CDR3 has 15 amino acids. CDR1 is LGHNA, CDR2 YNFKEQ, per germline. The V gene lost 0 bases and the J gene lost 3 bases, with 11 bases spanning the gap. The CDR3 DNA sequence: TGTGCCAGCAGCCAAGAGAGTTTGGGCAAAGAGACCCAGTACTTC. Amino acid sequence: CASSQESLGKETQYF.

On this clone: Other DNA sequences in this sample translate to the same CDR3. The chain links TRBV7-2 to TRBJ2-5; D gene unclear. Trimming removed 1 base at V and 3 bases at J, with 6 bases between. The CDR3 totals 13 residues. Germline loops: CDR1 SGHTA, CDR2 FQGNSA. This chain's CDR3 is CASSLDRKETQYF. In DNA, the CDR3 is TGTGCCAGCAGCTTAGACAGAAAAGAGACCCAGTACTTC.

This clone was found once. The chain employs TRBV19 and TRBJ2-5; 8 nucleotides agree with TRBD1. V trimming: 5 bases; J trimming: 4 bases; junction bases outside the gene matches: 9. The germline V gene has CDR1 LNHDA and CDR2 SQIVND (reference sequence). The CDR3 extends over 15 amino acids. The CDR3 DNA follows: TGTGCCAGTAGTGTCCGCAGGGGGCGATCAGAGACCCAGTACTTC. It specifies CASSVRRGRSETQYF.

A remark on this clone: The junction does not match germline at one end; this may be a read error. The rearrangement joins TRBV2 to TRBJ2-1; 7 bases line up with TRBD1. Germline assignment: CDR1 SNHLY and CDR2 FYNNEI. This CDR3 spans 11 amino acids. CDR3 sequence reads: CASSVGQERFF. The CDR3 DNA reads as TGTGCCAGCAGCGTTGGACAGGAGCGGTTCTTC.

The chain is built from TRBV4-1 and TRBJ1-2; no definite D call. From germline, CDR1 is MGHRA and CDR2 YSYEKL. Trimming left V 0 bases short and J 8 bases short, with 19 bases between. This CDR3 has 16 amino acids. Here the CDR3 reads CASSQDPGFRFGGYTF. CDR3 bases: TGCGCCAGCAGCCAAGATCCGGGGTTTCGTTTCGGGGGCTACACCTTC.

With regard to this clone: This CDR3 is also generated by other DNA sequences in the sample. The chain links TRBV2 to TRBJ1-2, with D uncertain. This CDR3 comprises 14 residues. Deletions cut 0 bases from V and 8 bases from J, with 13 bases between. Per the germline V gene, CDR1 is SNHLY and CDR2 is FYNNEI. The CDR3 region is CASSEARSGYGYTF. The CDR3 nucleotides are TGTGCCAGCAGTGAAGCGAGGAGCGGCTACGGCTACACCTTC.

The chain has TRBV6-5 and TRBJ2-5; D ambiguous. This CDR3 is built from 13 residues. Trimming removed 10 bases from V and 3 bases from J, with 15 bases in between. Germline V CDR1 and CDR2: MNHEY, SVGAGI. For the CDR3, the DNA is TGTGCCACAGGAACTCGCCAAAAAGAGACCCAGTACTTC. Its translation: CATGTRQKETQYF.

The chain combines TRBV30 with TRBJ1-3, with D uncertain. CDR3 size: 13 residues. Germline V gives CDR1 GTSNPN, CDR2 SVGIG (reference sequence). Trimming took off 4 bases at V and 0 bases at J, with 7 bases between the two ends. The CDR3 reads CAWTTYSGNTIYF. The CDR3 bases are TGTGCCTGGACGACATACTCTGGAAACACCATATATTTT.

This sequence joins TRBV7-2 and TRBJ1-4; the D gene is possibly TRBD1 (6 bases). Germline CDR1 reads SGHTA; CDR2 reads FQGNSA. V was shortened by 3 bases and J by 7 bases, with 12 bases between the two germline ends. The CDR3 sequence is 14 residues long. As DNA, the CDR3 is TGTGCCAGCAGCTTTGACAGGAGCGCTGAAAAACTGTTTTTT. Its protein is CASSFDRSAEKLFF.

This chain links TRBV18 with TRBJ2-7, with 8 bases that match TRBD1. Looked up from germline, CDR1 is KGHSH and CDR2 is LQKENI. J gave up 4 bases and V 5 bases, and 10 bases lay outside the gene matches. The CDR3 totals 15 residues. This chain's CDR3 is CASSYHRTGRYEQYF. The CDR3 nucleotides read TGTGCCAGCTCATATCATCGGACAGGGCGATACGAGCAGTACTTC.

In DNA form, the CDR3 reads TGTGCCAGCTCACCACGGGACAAATTCACAGATACGCAGTATTTT. Translation: CASSPRDKFTDTQYF. The V and J genes are TRBV18 and TRBJ2-3; a weak D match, TRBD1 (6 bases). Trimming cost V 1 base and J 2 bases, with 10 bases left between them. There are 15 residues in the CDR3. The germline gives CDR1 KGHSH, CDR2 LQKENI.

V usage is TRBV6-5 and J usage is TRBJ1-2; 8 nucleotides match TRBD1. V was clipped by 4 bases and J by 4 bases; unmatched bases: 8. CDR3 length equals 15 residues. Germline loops: CDR1 MNHEY, CDR2 SVGAGI. The CDR3, as DNA: TGTGCCAGCAGTTTATCCCCGGACAGGGCCTATGGCTACACCTTC. Translated, it gives CASSLSPDRAYGYTF.

The chain combines TRBV6-1 with TRBJ2-2; unclear D gene. The CDR3 loop spans 12 amino acids. Germline CDR1 MNHNS, CDR2 SASEGT. Trimming removed 3 bases from V and 4 bases from J, with 3 bases in between. The CDR3 protein is CASSDSTGELFF. CDR3 nucleotides: TGTGCCAGCAGTGACAGCACCGGGGAGCTGTTTTTT.

This chain uses TRBV27 with TRBJ1-6; TRBD1 matches 8 bases. The CDR3 spans 15 residues. J lost 5 bases, V lost 8 bases, and 8 bases had no gene match. Germline V gene sequence: CDR1 MNHEY, CDR2 SMNVEV (reference sequence). In DNA form, the CDR3 reads TGTGCCAGCCGCAAACAGGGGGATGATAATTCACCCCTCCACTTT. Its translation: CASRKQGDDNSPLHF.

The chain joins TRBV28 to TRBJ2-5; 9 bases map to TRBD1. CDR3 length: 16 residues. Germline CDR1 MDHEN, CDR2 SYDVKM. J gave up 0 bases and V 3 bases, and 5 bases lay outside the gene matches. The CDR3 reads CASSFYGQGYQETQYF. Written as DNA, the CDR3 is TGTGCCAGCAGTTTTTACGGACAGGGGTACCAAGAGACCCAGTACTTC.

The rearrangement links TRBV30 to TRBJ1-3; D remains unclear. CDR1 and CDR2 (germline): GTSNPN, SVGIG (reference sequence). The length of the CDR3 is 13 residues. V lost 2 bases and J 3 bases, leaving 8 bases between the germline ends. Here the CDR3 reads CAWSLQHGNTIYF. CDR3 coding DNA: TGTGCCTGGAGTTTACAACATGGAAACACCATATATTTT.

The V and J genes are TRBV4-1 and TRBJ2-1, with TRBD2 matching over 10 bases. The ends lost 1 base at V and 7 bases at J; junction bases unmatched: 7. CDR1 and CDR2 from the germline V gene are MGHRA and YSYEKL. The CDR3 totals 16 residues. In DNA form, the CDR3 reads TGCGCCAGCAGCCAAGCAGCGGGGGGGCCGCAGAATGAGCAGTTCTTC. Translated, it gives CASSQAAGGPQNEQFF.

The chain combines TRBV6-4 with TRBJ2-7; D call uncertain. CDR1 is MRHNA, CDR2 SNTAGT, per germline. V was pared by 2 bases and J by 0 bases, with 5 bases between. This CDR3 contains 13 residues. The CDR3 DNA follows: TGTGCCAGCAGTGACGTGAGCTCCTACGAGCAGTACTTC. Protein: CASSDVSSYEQYF.

The gene calls are TRBV2 and TRBJ2-7; a weak D match, TRBD1 (6 bases). Germline V CDR1 and CDR2: SNHLY, FYNNEI. V dropped 7 bases and J dropped 1 base, with 14 bases sitting between them. The CDR3 contains 14 residues. CDR3 sequence reads: CASNSQGSSYEQYF. For the CDR3, the DNA is TGTGCCAGCAATTCACAGGGTTCTTCCTACGAGCAGTACTTC.

The chain links TRBV6-5 to TRBJ2-1; 7 bases map to TRBD1. Germline CDR1 reads MNHEY; CDR2 reads SVGAGI. The CDR3 runs 14 residues. J lost 5 bases, V lost 5 bases, and 6 bases had no gene match. The CDR3 nucleotides are TGTGCCAGCAGTCGGGGACAGACTAACAATGAGCAGTTCTTC. Amino acid sequence: CASSRGQTNNEQFF.

The V and J genes are TRBV27 and TRBJ1-1; D unresolved. Germline V CDR1 and CDR2: MNHEY, SMNVEV (reference sequence). The CDR3 has 14 amino acids. V shed 5 bases and J shed 3 bases, with 13 bases lying between them. The CDR3 loop reads CASSPPGLHTEAFF. The CDR3 coding sequence is TGTGCCAGCAGTCCCCCGGGTCTCCACACTGAAGCTTTCTTT.